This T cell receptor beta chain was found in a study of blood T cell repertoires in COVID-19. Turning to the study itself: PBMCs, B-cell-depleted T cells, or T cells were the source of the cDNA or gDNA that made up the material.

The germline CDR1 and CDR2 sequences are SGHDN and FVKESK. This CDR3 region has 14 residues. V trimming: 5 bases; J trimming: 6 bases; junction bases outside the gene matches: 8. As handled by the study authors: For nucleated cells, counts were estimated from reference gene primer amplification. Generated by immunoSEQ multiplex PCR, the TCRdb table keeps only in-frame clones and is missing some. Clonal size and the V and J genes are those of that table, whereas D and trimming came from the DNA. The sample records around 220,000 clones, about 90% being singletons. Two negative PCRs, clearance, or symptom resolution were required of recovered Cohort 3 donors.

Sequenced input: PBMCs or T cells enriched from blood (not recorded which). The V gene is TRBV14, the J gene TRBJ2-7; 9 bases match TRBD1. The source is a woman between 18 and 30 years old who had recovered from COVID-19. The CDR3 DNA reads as TGTGCCAGCAGCTCGGGACAGGGTTTCTCCGAGCAGTACTTC. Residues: CASSSGQGFSEQYF.